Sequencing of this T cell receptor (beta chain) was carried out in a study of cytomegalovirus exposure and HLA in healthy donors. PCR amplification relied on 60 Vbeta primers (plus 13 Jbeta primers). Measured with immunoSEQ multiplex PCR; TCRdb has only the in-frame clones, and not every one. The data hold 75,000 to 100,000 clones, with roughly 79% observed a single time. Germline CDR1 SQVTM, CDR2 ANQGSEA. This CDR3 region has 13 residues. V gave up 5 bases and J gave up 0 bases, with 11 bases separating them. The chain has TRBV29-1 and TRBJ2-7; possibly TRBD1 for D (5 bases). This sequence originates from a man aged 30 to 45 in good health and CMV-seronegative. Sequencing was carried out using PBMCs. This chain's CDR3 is CSVRQRSSYEQYF. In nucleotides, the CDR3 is TGCAGCGTTAGACAGAGGAGCTCCTACGAGCAGTACTTC.